The 25 T cell receptor beta chains given below trace back to one sample, sequenced in a study of T cells in tumors and immune-related adverse events. The table came from immunoSEQ multiplex PCR; TCRdb's copy has only in-frame clones and leaves some out. The sample includes about 22,000 clones, about 90% seen only once; the top ten take around 1.5%. Material: lymph node tissue, obtained from a patient treated with anti-PD-1 therapy. These receptor sequences come from a female donor with metastatic renal cell carcinoma.

J is TRBJ1-4 and V is TRBV6-6; D is ambiguous. CDR3 length: 14 residues. The V end lost 6 bases, the J end lost 11 bases, and 19 bases lay between the germline ends. Germline CDR1 is MNHNY and CDR2 is SVGAGI (reference sequence). CDR3 nucleotide sequence: TGTGCCAGCAGCCAGGACGGCGCCACGGGGAAACTGTTTTTT. The encoded protein is CASSQDGATGKLFF.

A single count supports this clone. Sequence at one end of the junction differs from germline and may be a read error. The chain is built from TRBV25-1 and TRBJ1-4, with 7 bases fitting TRBD1. Germline values: CDR1 MGHDK, CDR2 SYGVNS. This CDR3 has 11 residues. The CDR3 coding sequence is TGTGCCAGCAGCTACCAGGGGGAAACTGTTTTT. Translating gives CASSYQGETVF.

This chain joins TRBV7-2 and TRBJ2-7, with D perhaps TRBD2 (5 bases). Germline CDR1 is SGHTA and CDR2 is FQGNSA. The CDR3 contains 14 residues. Trimming took 4 bases from V and 0 from J, leaving 10 bases between them. The DNA of the CDR3 is TGTGCCAGCAGCTGGCTAGCCAACTCCTACGAGCAGTACTTC. Translating it yields CASSWLANSYEQYF.

The chain combines TRBV5-1 with TRBJ1-2; 8 nucleotides align to TRBD1. Per the germline V gene, CDR1 is SGHRS and CDR2 is YFSETQ. The trim removed 4 bases at V and 6 bases at J, leaving 11 bases unmatched. The CDR3 has 15 residues. In DNA, the CDR3 is TGCGCCAGCAGCATAGGACAGGGTTGGCTTCATGGCTACACCTTC. This sequence encodes CASSIGQGWLHGYTF.

The J gene is TRBJ2-1, the V gene TRBV28; either TRBD1 or TRBD2 may fit D (6 bases each). V was trimmed by 10 bases and J by 0 bases, leaving 28 bases between them. CDR3 size: 19 residues. Germline loops: CDR1 MDHEN, CDR2 SYDVKM. In DNA form, the CDR3 reads TGTGCCATCAAGGACCCTAGGGGGGAGTACCTGAGCTCCTACAATGAGCAGTTCTTC. Its translation: CAIKDPRGEYLSSYNEQFF.

The gene calls are TRBV5-1 and TRBJ2-3; 8 nucleotides align to TRBD1. With 4 bases clipped from V and 2 bases from J, the junction kept 3 bases outside the gene matches. CDR3 length: 14 amino acids. Germline CDR1 SGHRS, CDR2 YFSETQ. Here the CDR3 reads CASSPDRATDTQYF. The CDR3 nucleotides read TGCGCCAGCAGCCCGGACAGGGCCACAGATACGCAGTATTTT.

V usage is TRBV7-9 and J usage is TRBJ2-5; D possibly uses TRBD1 or TRBD2 (5 bases each). CDR1 SEHNR and CDR2 FQNEAQ come from the germline V gene (reference sequence). With 7 bases removed from V and 4 bases from J, the gap between germline ends came to 16 bases. This CDR3 contains 14 residues. CDR3 nucleotide sequence: TGTGCCAGCACCAACCTGAGGGGCGGAGAGACCCAGTACTTC. It is translated as CASTNLRGGETQYF.

This clone was observed a single time. This chain uses TRBV6-6 with TRBJ2-2; 12 bases line up with TRBD2. V shed 5 bases and J 5 bases; nucleotides not matched to a gene: 6. From germline, CDR1 is MNHNY and CDR2 SVGAGI (reference sequence). The CDR3 loop spans 16 amino acids. DNA for the CDR3: TGTGCCAGCAGTCCCTCTAGCGGGGGGGCTACCGGGGAGCTGTTTTTT. Residues: CASSPSSGGATGELFF.

This clone was detected only a few times. The rearrangement uses TRBV4-2 and TRBJ2-5; 10 nucleotides align to TRBD1. Germline V gene sequence: CDR1 LGHNA, CDR2 YNFKEQ. V dropped 4 bases and J dropped 3; count of bases not matched to a gene: 5. The CDR3 contains 15 residues. CDR3 sequence (DNA): TGTGCCAGCAGCCCCAGGGACAGGGGAAAAGAGACCCAGTACTTC. It is translated as CASSPRDRGKETQYF.

A single count supports this clone. This rearrangement joins TRBV7-2 to TRBJ2-3; a possible D gene is TRBD1 (6 bases). Trimming stripped 1 base from V and 8 bases from J, with 10 bases between. The CDR3 has 13 residues. Germline V gene data show CDR1 as SGHTA and CDR2 as FQGNSA. The CDR3 is CASSLGGLATQYF. As DNA, the CDR3 is TGTGCCAGCAGCTTAGGGGGGCTCGCTACGCAGTATTTT.

The genes are TRBV10-3 and TRBJ1-1; D uncertain. Germline assignment: CDR1 ENHRY and CDR2 SYGVKD. This CDR3 region has 13 residues. Trimming took 6 bases from V and 5 from J, leaving 13 bases between them. The CDR3, as DNA: TGTGCCATCAGATTAACCCCAGGAACTGAAGCTTTCTTT. Translated: CAIRLTPGTEAFF.

This chain connects TRBV7-9 to TRBJ1-1, with 9 bases identical to TRBD1. Germline loops: CDR1 SEHNR, CDR2 FQNEAQ (reference sequence). V trimming: 1 base; J trimming: 5 bases; junction bases outside the gene matches: 5. The CDR3 contains 15 residues. Here the CDR3 reads CASSLGGTGRTEAFF. The DNA for the CDR3 is TGTGCCAGCAGCTTAGGTGGGACAGGGAGAACTGAAGCTTTCTTT. The variable domain in full, completed from reference TRBV7-9 and TRBJ1-1, reads DTGVSQNPRHKITKRGQNVTFRCDPISEHNRLYWYRQTLGQGPEFLTYFQNEAQLEKSRLLSDRFSAERPKGSFSTLEIQRTEQGDSAMYLCASSLGGTGRTEAFFGQGTRLTVV.

The chain has TRBV5-1 and TRBJ2-3; perhaps TRBD2 as D (5 bases). Looked up from germline, CDR1 is SGHRS and CDR2 is YFSETQ. Trimming removed 1 base from V and 4 bases from J, with 10 bases in between. CDR3 length equals 14 residues. In nucleotides, the CDR3 is TGCGCCAGCAGCTTGCAAAGGGAGTCAGATACGCAGTATTTT. Translating gives CASSLQRESDTQYF.

This chain joins TRBV18 and TRBJ1-2; TRBD1 agrees at 9 bases. Germline-derived CDR1 and CDR2 are KGHSH and LQKENI. CDR3 length equals 15 residues. V lost 6 bases, J lost 4 bases, and 9 bases stayed unmatched. The CDR3 DNA is TGTGCCAGCTCGTTAAGGGACAGGGAGACCTATGGCTACACCTTC. Protein product: CASSLRDRETYGYTF.

This chain uses TRBV2 with TRBJ2-1, with 9 bases aligning to TRBD2. The V and J ends lost 4 bases and 6 bases, in that order; junction bases with no gene match: 7. The CDR3 loop spans 15 amino acids. Germline V gives CDR1 SNHLY, CDR2 FYNNEI. The CDR3 reads CASSVGLAGSNEQFF. DNA of the CDR3: TGTGCCAGCAGTGTTGGGCTAGCGGGATCCAATGAGCAGTTCTTC.

V usage is TRBV10-3 and J usage is TRBJ2-1, with TRBD2 identical over 9 bases. The CDR3 is 18 amino acids. V was clipped by 4 bases and J by 7 bases; unmatched bases: 17. Per germline, CDR1 ENHRY and CDR2 SYGVKD. Here the CDR3 reads CAISVVNSGGGVANEQFF. The CDR3, as DNA: TGTGCCATCAGTGTCGTAAATAGCGGGGGAGGGGTGGCGAATGAGCAGTTCTTC.

CDR3 sequence (DNA): TGCGCCAGCAGCTTGGACCCGCTAACGACTAATGAAAAACTGTTTTTT. It encodes CASSLDPLTTNEKLFF. The V gene is TRBV5-1, the J gene TRBJ1-4; D gene unclear. The germline gives CDR1 SGHRS, CDR2 YFSETQ. The CDR3 consists of 16 residues. Trimming cost V 0 bases and J 2 bases, with 11 bases left between them. Drawing the rest from reference TRBV5-1 and TRBJ1-4, the complete variable domain is KAGVTQTPRYLIKTRGQQVTLSCSPISGHRSVSWYQQTPGQGLQFLFEYFSETQRNKGNFPGRFSGRQFSNSRSEMNVSTLELGDSALYLCASSLDPLTTNEKLFFGSGTQLSVL.

This clone appeared once. The rearrangement links TRBV6-5 to TRBJ2-7, with 9 bases lining up with TRBD2. CDR1 and CDR2 (germline): MNHEY, SVGAGI. J was trimmed by 6 bases and V by 6 bases; bases with no gene match: 3. The CDR3 spans 12 residues. CDR3 protein: CASSRSGSEQYF. The CDR3 nucleotides read TGTGCCAGCAGCCGTAGCGGGAGCGAGCAGTACTTC.

V usage is TRBV2 and J usage is TRBJ2-7, with 13 bases fitting TRBD2. The V segment lost 6 bases and the J segment 4 bases; nucleotides outside the gene matches: 6. Germline V gene sequence: CDR1 SNHLY, CDR2 FYNNEI. The CDR3 runs to 15 residues. CDR3 sequence reads: CASRPGLAGIYEQYF. The CDR3 DNA follows: TGTGCCAGCAGACCGGGACTAGCGGGAATATACGAGCAGTACTTC.

The chain employs TRBV29-1 and TRBJ1-2; a possible D gene is TRBD1 (5 bases). Deletions cut 5 bases from V and 1 base from J, with 8 bases between. The CDR3 is made up of 12 amino acids. CDR1 is SQVTM and CDR2 is ANQGSEA in the germline V gene. In nucleotides, the CDR3 is TGCAGCGTTACAGGAAATAACTATGGCTACACCTTC. It translates to CSVTGNNYGYTF.

The CDR3 sequence: CASLAGGANNQPQHF. The CDR3 DNA reads as TGTGCCAGCCTAGCGGGGGGGGCCAACAATCAGCCCCAGCATTTT. The chain recombines TRBV6-6 with TRBJ1-5; a possible D gene is TRBD1 (6 bases). Between the trimmed V and J ends, which lost 8 bases and 3 bases, there was a span of 17 bases. CDR1 MNHNY and CDR2 SVGAGI come from the germline V gene (reference sequence). This CDR3 has 15 amino acids.

This chain connects TRBV7-8 to TRBJ1-4, with D hard to call. Germline lookup yields CDR1 SGHVS and CDR2 FQNEAQ. The germline V and J ends were trimmed by 3 bases and 4 bases, with 9 bases remaining between them. The CDR3 consists of 14 residues. The CDR3 protein is CASSFSGINEKLFF. Here the CDR3 DNA reads TGTGCCAGCAGCTTTTCCGGGATTAATGAAAAACTGTTTTTT.

The chain combines TRBV4-2 with TRBJ2-7; unclear D gene. Germline V gene data show CDR1 as LGHNA and CDR2 as YNFKEQ. V shed 1 base and J shed 0 bases, with 10 bases lying between them. This CDR3 is built from 15 residues. The CDR3 reads CASSQVALSSYEQYF. CDR3 bases: TGTGCCAGCAGCCAAGTGGCACTCAGCTCCTACGAGCAGTACTTC.

This chain connects TRBV5-1 to TRBJ2-3; 11 bases align to TRBD2. J gave up 3 bases and V 4 bases, and 13 bases lay outside the gene matches. The CDR3 is made up of 18 amino acids. From germline, CDR1 is SGHRS and CDR2 YFSETQ. The CDR3 spells CASSPVLAGGLGTDTQYF. The CDR3 nucleotides read TGCGCCAGCAGCCCCGTCCTAGCGGGGGGTCTAGGTACAGATACGCAGTATTTT.

The gene calls are TRBV7-2 and TRBJ1-1; TRBD1 is a possible D gene (6 bases). The CDR3 spans 14 residues. Trimming took 3 bases from V and 5 from J, leaving 13 bases between them. CDR1 SGHTA and CDR2 FQGNSA come from the germline V gene. For the CDR3, the DNA is TGTGCCAGCAGCTTTCGGGGGGCGGGTACTGAAGCTTTCTTT. Its translation: CASSFRGAGTEAFF.